This T cell receptor (beta chain) was captured in a study of blood T cell repertoires in COVID-19. Study information: Acute and convalescent COVID-19 specimens originated in the United States, Italy and Spain. Sources were T cells, B-cell-depleted T cells, or PBMCs; the material itself was cDNA or gDNA.

In the source study's methods: For nucleated cells, counts were estimated from reference gene primer amplification. Clones were sequenced by immunoSEQ multiplex PCR, and TCRdb holds only the in-frame ones, with some missing. The DNA gave D and trimming, while V, J and clone size come from that table. The sample consists of approximately 82,000 clones, 85% to 90% of them appearing once. The CDR3 loop spans 16 amino acids. Germline values: CDR1 SGHTA, CDR2 FQGNSA. The germline V and J ends were trimmed by 5 bases and 1 base, with 15 bases remaining between them. The TCR comes from a woman aged 50 to 60 with acute COVID-19. Sequenced input: PBMCs or T cells enriched from blood (not recorded which). V and J are TRBV7-2 and TRBJ1-5; D perhaps matches TRBD1 (6 bases). In DNA form, the CDR3 reads TGTGCCAGCAGCCCACAGGGATCGGGAAGCAATCAGCCCCAGCATTTT. Amino acid sequence: CASSPQGSGSNQPQHF.